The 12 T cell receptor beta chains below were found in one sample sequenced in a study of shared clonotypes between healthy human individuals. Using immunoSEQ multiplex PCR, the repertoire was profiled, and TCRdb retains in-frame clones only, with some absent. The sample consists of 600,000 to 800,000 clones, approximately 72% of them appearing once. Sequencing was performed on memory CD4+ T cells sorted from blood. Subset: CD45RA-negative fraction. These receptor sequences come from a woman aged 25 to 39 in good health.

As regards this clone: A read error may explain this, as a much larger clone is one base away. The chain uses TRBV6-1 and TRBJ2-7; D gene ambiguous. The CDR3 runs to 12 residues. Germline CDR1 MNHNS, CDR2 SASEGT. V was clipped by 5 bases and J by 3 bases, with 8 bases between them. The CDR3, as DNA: TGTGCCAGCAGTCGTGACGGCTACGAGCAGTACTTC. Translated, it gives CASSRDGYEQYF.

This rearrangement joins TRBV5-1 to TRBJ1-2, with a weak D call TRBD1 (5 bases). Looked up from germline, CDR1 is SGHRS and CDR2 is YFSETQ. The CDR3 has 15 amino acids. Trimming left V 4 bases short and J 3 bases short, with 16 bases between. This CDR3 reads CASSGGVSPDYGYTF. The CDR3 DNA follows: TGCGCCAGCAGCGGGGGAGTCAGCCCTGACTATGGCTACACCTTC.

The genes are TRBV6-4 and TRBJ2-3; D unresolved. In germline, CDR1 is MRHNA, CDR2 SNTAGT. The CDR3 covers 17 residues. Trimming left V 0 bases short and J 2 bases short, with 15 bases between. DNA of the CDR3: TGTGCCAGCAGTGACTCGTACAGCTTAATCCCCACAGATACGCAGTATTTT. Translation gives CASSDSYSLIPTDTQYF.

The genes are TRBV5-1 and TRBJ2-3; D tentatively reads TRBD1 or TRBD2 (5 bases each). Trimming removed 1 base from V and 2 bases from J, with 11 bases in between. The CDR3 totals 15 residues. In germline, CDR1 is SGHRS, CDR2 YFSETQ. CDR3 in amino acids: CASSLPGTDTDTQYF. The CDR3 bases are TGCGCCAGCAGCTTGCCGGGGACGGACACAGATACGCAGTATTTT.

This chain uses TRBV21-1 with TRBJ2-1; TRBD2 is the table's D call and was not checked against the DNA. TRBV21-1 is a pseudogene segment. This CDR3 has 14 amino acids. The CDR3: CASSSGRILNEQFF. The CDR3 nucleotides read TGTGCCAGCAGTAGCGGGAGAATCCTTAATGAGCAGTTCTTC.

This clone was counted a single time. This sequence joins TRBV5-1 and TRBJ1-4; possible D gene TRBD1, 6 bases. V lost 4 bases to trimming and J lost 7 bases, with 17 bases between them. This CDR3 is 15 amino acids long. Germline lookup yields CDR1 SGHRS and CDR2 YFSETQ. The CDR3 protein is CASSDPGATREKLFF. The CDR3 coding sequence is TGCGCCAGCAGCGACCCGGGGGCGACCCGTGAAAAACTGTTTTTT.

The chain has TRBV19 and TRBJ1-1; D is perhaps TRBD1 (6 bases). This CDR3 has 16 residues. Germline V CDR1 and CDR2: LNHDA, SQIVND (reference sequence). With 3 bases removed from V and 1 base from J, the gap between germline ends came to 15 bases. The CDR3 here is CASSMGAWRRNTEAFF. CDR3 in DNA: TGTGCCAGTAGTATGGGGGCTTGGAGACGGAACACTGAAGCTTTCTTT.

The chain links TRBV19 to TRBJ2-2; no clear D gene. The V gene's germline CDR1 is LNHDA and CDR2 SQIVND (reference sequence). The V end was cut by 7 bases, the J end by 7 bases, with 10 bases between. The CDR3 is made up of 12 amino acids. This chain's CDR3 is CASKGRNGELFF. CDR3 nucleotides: TGTGCCAGTAAGGGCCGAAACGGGGAGCTGTTTTTT.

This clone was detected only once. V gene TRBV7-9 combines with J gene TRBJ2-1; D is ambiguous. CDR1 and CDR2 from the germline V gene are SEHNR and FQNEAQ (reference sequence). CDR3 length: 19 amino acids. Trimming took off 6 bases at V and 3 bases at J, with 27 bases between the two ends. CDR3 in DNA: TGTGCCAGCAGTTCGACCCGCTCCCGGACGACGCGGTTCTACAATGAGCAGTTCTTC. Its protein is CASSSTRSRTTRFYNEQFF.

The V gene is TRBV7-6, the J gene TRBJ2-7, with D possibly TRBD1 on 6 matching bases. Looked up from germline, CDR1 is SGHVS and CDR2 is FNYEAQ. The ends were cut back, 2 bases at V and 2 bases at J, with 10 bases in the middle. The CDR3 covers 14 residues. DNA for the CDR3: TGTGCCAGCAGCTTAACGGACAGCACCTACGAGCAGTACTTC. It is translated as CASSLTDSTYEQYF.

The chain's CDR3 is CASSAGRGQDNQPQHF. The CDR3 coding sequence is TGTGCCAGTAGTGCGGGTAGGGGACAGGACAATCAGCCCCAGCATTTT. The V gene is TRBV19, the J gene TRBJ1-5; 8 bases are shared with TRBD1. The CDR3 is made up of 16 amino acids. Germline CDR1 LNHDA, CDR2 SQIVND (reference sequence). Trimming removed 5 bases from V and 3 bases from J; junction bases left unmatched: 9.

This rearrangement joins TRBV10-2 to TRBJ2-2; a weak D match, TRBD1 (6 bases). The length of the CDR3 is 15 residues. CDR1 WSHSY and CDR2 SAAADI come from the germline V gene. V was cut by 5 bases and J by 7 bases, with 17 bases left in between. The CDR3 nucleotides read TGCGCCAGCAGTACAGGGTCCCGGCGGGTCGGGGAGCTGTTTTTT. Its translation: CASSTGSRRVGELFF.